The 29 T cell receptor beta chains below were found in one sample sequenced in a study of radiation and T cells in renal cell carcinoma. Sequenced by immunoSEQ multiplex PCR; TCRdb stores in-frame clones only, minus some. The sample lists over 120,000 clones, around nine tenths occurring once. Indicated time point: blood 4 weeks post-SBRT, at nephrectomy. This sample's treatment: 15 Gy SBRT to primary tumor, nephrectomy 4 weeks later. The sample consisted of blood, taken from a patient whose treatment included radiotherapy and nephrectomy. Receptors were obtained from a woman in her forties or fifties with renal cell carcinoma.

The chain carries TRBV6-5 and TRBJ1-5, with TRBD1 matching over 7 bases. There are 15 residues in the CDR3. CDR1 is MNHEY, CDR2 SVGAGI, per germline. Trimming removed 10 bases from V and 2 bases from J; junction bases left unmatched: 11. CDR3 sequence: CATEDRSGGNQPQHF. The CDR3 DNA follows: TGTGCCACCGAGGACAGGTCAGGCGGCAATCAGCCCCAGCATTTT.

In this sample, this clone turned up a few times. This sequence joins TRBV5-5 and TRBJ2-7, with D perhaps being TRBD1 or TRBD2 (5 bases each). V lost 4 bases and J lost 5, with 16 bases in between. There are 14 residues in the CDR3. Germline values: CDR1 SGHKS, CDR2 YYEKEE (reference sequence). CDR3 loop: CASSRDLYAHEQYF. DNA of the CDR3: TGTGCCAGCAGCAGGGACCTTTATGCCCACGAGCAGTACTTC.

This clone came up a few times. The chain uses TRBV10-2 and TRBJ2-7; maybe TRBD1 (6 bases). With 7 bases removed from V and 2 bases from J, the gap between germline ends came to 18 bases. The CDR3 covers 15 residues. The germline V gene encodes CDR1 WSHSY and CDR2 SAAADI. CDR3 nucleotide sequence: TGCGCCAGCAAGGGGTCGAGGGGGTCCACCTACGAGCAGTACTTC. It yields the protein CASKGSRGSTYEQYF.

V and J are TRBV4-3 and TRBJ1-5; tentatively, D is TRBD1 (5 bases). Trimming shortened V by 1 base and J by 7 bases, and 8 bases separated the two germline ends. This CDR3 spans 13 amino acids. CDR1 and CDR2 (germline): LGHNA, YSLEER. Written as DNA, the CDR3 is TGCGCCAGCAGCCAAGGGGGGGAACAGCCCCAGCATTTT. Translation: CASSQGGEQPQHF.

The chain is built from TRBV7-8 and TRBJ2-3; weak D call: TRBD2 (5 bases). The CDR3 has 13 amino acids. Germline CDR1 and CDR2: SGHVS and FQNEAQ. The V end was cut by 4 bases, the J end by 8 bases, with 13 bases between. The CDR3 loop reads CASSSISDGTQYF. DNA of the CDR3: TGTGCCAGCAGCTCGATTAGCGATGGTACGCAGTATTTT.

This sequence joins TRBV11-1 and TRBJ2-7; D is unresolved. The V end lost 1 base, the J end lost 2 bases, and 9 bases lay between the germline ends. Germline CDR1 reads SGHAT; CDR2 reads FQDESV (reference sequence). The CDR3 runs 14 residues. This chain's CDR3 is CASSLGRSAYEQYF. The CDR3 DNA follows: TGTGCCAGCAGCTTAGGTCGGTCTGCCTACGAGCAGTACTTC.

The chain is built from TRBV11-3 and TRBJ2-7, with 7 bases matching TRBD1. The CDR3 spans 16 residues. From germline, CDR1 is SGHNT and CDR2 YENEEA. The ends lost 5 bases at V and 6 bases at J; junction bases unmatched: 16. The DNA for the CDR3 is TGTGCCAGCAGCCCGAGTTGGTCGGGACAGTCTCTCGAGCAGTACTTC. It codes for CASSPSWSGQSLEQYF.

The V and J genes are TRBV9 and TRBJ2-7, with 8 bases matching TRBD2. V was clipped by 3 bases and J by 4 bases; unmatched bases: 12. Looked up from germline, CDR1 is SGDLS and CDR2 is YYNGEE. This CDR3 has 16 amino acids. Here the CDR3 reads CASSASRGGGPYEQYF. The CDR3 bases are TGTGCCAGCAGCGCCTCCCGGGGGGGAGGACCTTACGAGCAGTACTTC.

The genes are TRBV28 and TRBJ1-6; tentatively, D is TRBD1 (5 bases). The CDR3 loop spans 16 amino acids. V was shortened by 7 bases and J by 8 bases, with 21 bases between the two germline ends. In germline, CDR1 is MDHEN, CDR2 SYDVKM. The CDR3 here is CASTLQSTGTDSPLHF. CDR3 DNA: TGTGCCAGCACCCTTCAATCCACCGGGACGGATTCACCCCTCCACTTT.

The J gene is TRBJ1-1, the V gene TRBV6-5; 11 bases map to TRBD1. With 2 bases clipped from V and 10 bases from J, the junction kept 3 bases outside the gene matches. The CDR3 is made up of 13 amino acids. Germline loops: CDR1 MNHEY, CDR2 SVGAGI. The CDR3 DNA is TGTGCCAGCAGTTACCCAGGGACAGGGGGAGCTTTCTTT. It specifies CASSYPGTGGAFF.

The chain combines TRBV5-6 with TRBJ2-1; the D call may be TRBD1 or TRBD2 (5 bases each). Germline CDR1 SGHDT, CDR2 YYEEEE. The ends were cut back, 2 bases at V and 0 bases at J, with 12 bases in the middle. This CDR3 is built from 16 residues. The CDR3, as DNA: TGTGCCAGCAGCTTCGGGACGCCGAGCTCCTACAATGAGCAGTTCTTC. Translation: CASSFGTPSSYNEQFF. The full variable domain, in which reference TRBV5-6 and TRBJ2-1 provide the parts outside the CDR3, is DAGVTQSPTHLIKTRGQQVTLRCSPKSGHDTVSWYQQALGQGPQFIFQYYEEEERQRGNFPDRFSGHQFPNYSSELNVNALLLGDSALYLCASSFGTPSSYNEQFFGPGTRLTVL.

V usage is TRBV14 and J usage is TRBJ1-2; D gene ambiguous. V lost 1 base and J lost 4, with 7 bases in between. CDR3 length equals 13 residues. CDR1 is SGHDN, CDR2 FVKESK, per germline. Written as DNA, the CDR3 is TGTGCCAGCAGCCAAGGCCCGACCTATGGCTACACCTTC. It yields the protein CASSQGPTYGYTF.

V and J are TRBV6-1 and TRBJ2-7, with D possibly TRBD2 on 5 matching bases. The CDR3 is 18 amino acids. V was trimmed by 0 bases and J by 0 bases, leaving 18 bases between them. Germline V gene data show CDR1 as MNHNS and CDR2 as SASEGT. The DNA of the CDR3 is TGTGCCAGCAGTGAAGCGACGAGCAGGCGGGTCGCCTCCTACGAGCAGTACTTC. Protein product: CASSEATSRRVASYEQYF.

This sequence joins TRBV9 and TRBJ2-7; a weak D match, TRBD2 (6 bases). V lost 4 bases, J lost 5 bases, and 16 bases lay in between. The CDR3 runs 14 residues. Germline CDR1 and CDR2: SGDLS and YYNGEE. The CDR3 loop reads CASSQDSGGNEQYF. The CDR3 DNA follows: TGTGCCAGCAGCCAAGATTCCGGGGGAAACGAGCAGTACTTC.

The CDR3 here is CASSLGTGGRTSTDTQYF. For the CDR3, the DNA is TGCGCCAGCAGCCTTGGGACAGGGGGGAGAACTAGCACAGATACGCAGTATTTT. This sequence joins TRBV4-3 and TRBJ2-3; 11 nucleotides align to TRBD1. The germline gives CDR1 LGHNA, CDR2 YSLEER. The J segment lost 0 bases and the V segment lost 4 bases, leaving 9 bases of the junction unmatched. CDR3 length: 18 residues.

The chain's CDR3 is CASSLPGQGAGTEAFF. The DNA of the CDR3 is TGTGCCAGCAGCCTACCGGGACAGGGGGCTGGTACTGAAGCTTTCTTT. V is TRBV28 and J is TRBJ1-1; 12 bases map to TRBD1. Germline-derived CDR1 and CDR2 are MDHEN and SYDVKM. Unmatched junction bases numbered 10, after V lost 6 bases and J lost 5 bases. This CDR3 region has 16 residues.

The DNA of the CDR3 is TGTGCCAGCAGCTCGACAGGGGGAGGTTCGTACGAGCAGTACTTC. Translation: CASSSTGGGSYEQYF. The V and J genes are TRBV11-2 and TRBJ2-7; 9 bases are shared with TRBD1. Germline CDR1 is SGHAT and CDR2 is FQNNGV. The CDR3 totals 15 residues. V gave up 4 bases and J gave up 4 bases; unmatched junction bases: 8.

The chain combines TRBV1 with TRBJ2-3; the table's D call, TRBD2, was not checked against the DNA. TRBV1 is a pseudogene locus. This CDR3 is built from 19 residues. CDR3 nucleotide sequence: TGCACCAGCAGCCAATATCAAGCGGGAGGCGAAGCGTGCACAGATACGCAGTATTTT. This gives the protein CTSSQYQAGGEACTDTQYF.

The V gene is TRBV19, the J gene TRBJ1-5, with D uncertain. CDR1 and CDR2 from the germline V gene are LNHDA and SQIVND (reference sequence). Trimming took off 4 bases at V and 7 bases at J, with 14 bases between the two ends. The CDR3 consists of 14 residues. The CDR3 region is CASSTSREAQPQHF. The CDR3 region has the DNA TGTGCCAGTAGTACCTCTCGAGAGGCCCAGCCCCAGCATTTT. The full variable domain, with the rest looked up from reference TRBV19 and TRBJ1-5, is DGGITQSPKYLFRKEGQNVTLSCEQNLNHDAMYWYRQDPGQGLRLIYYSQIVNDFQKGDIAEGYSVSREKKESFPLTVTSAQKNPTAFYLCASSTSREAQPQHFGDGTRLSIL.

The chain links TRBV7-9 to TRBJ2-1; 7 positions match TRBD2. This CDR3 has 16 residues. Germline CDR1 SEHNR, CDR2 FQNEAQ (reference sequence). The junction had 10 bases not matched to a gene; V was cut back by 1 base and J by 7 bases. The CDR3 is CASSLVVGGPGNEQFF. CDR3 nucleotide sequence: TGTGCCAGCAGCTTAGTTGTGGGAGGGCCGGGAAATGAGCAGTTCTTC.

This clone has just one count. The chain uses TRBV2 and TRBJ2-7; 11 positions agree with TRBD1. The V and J ends lost 1 base and 6 bases, in that order; junction bases with no gene match: 5. CDR1 SNHLY and CDR2 FYNNEI come from the germline V gene. There are 15 residues in the CDR3. The CDR3 sequence is CASSEVDRGQGEQYF. CDR3 in DNA: TGTGCCAGCAGTGAAGTGGACAGGGGGCAAGGCGAGCAGTACTTC.

The CDR3 loop reads CASSLGENEKLFF. The CDR3 nucleotides read TGTGCCAGCAGTTTAGGGGAAAATGAAAAACTGTTTTTT. V gene TRBV27 combines with J gene TRBJ1-4, with unresolved D. The germline gives CDR1 MNHEY, CDR2 SMNVEV (reference sequence). Trimming removed 2 bases from V and 5 bases from J, with 6 bases in between. The CDR3 is made up of 13 amino acids. Complete variable domain (other parts from reference TRBV27 and TRBJ1-4): EAQVTQNPRYLITVTGKKLTVTCSQNMNHEYMSWYRQDPGLGLRQIYYSMNVEVTDKGDVPEGYKVSRKEKRNFPLILESPSPNQTSLYFCASSLGENEKLFFGSGTQLSVL.

This clone came up a few times. The chain has TRBV7-2 and TRBJ1-1; tentative D call: TRBD1 (6 bases). Trimming shortened V by 2 bases and J by 1 base, and 11 bases separated the two germline ends. The CDR3 length is 15 residues. Looked up from germline, CDR1 is SGHTA and CDR2 is FQGNSA. The CDR3 region is CASSLSAGANTEAFF. The CDR3 DNA is TGTGCCAGCAGCTTATCGGCAGGGGCGAACACTGAAGCTTTCTTT.

This clone was recorded at least ten times. This chain connects TRBV7-2 to TRBJ2-2; 7 bases align to TRBD1. The length of the CDR3 is 13 residues. Germline V CDR1 and CDR2: SGHTA, FQGNSA. The V segment lost 5 bases and the J segment 6 bases; nucleotides outside the gene matches: 3. The CDR3 DNA follows: TGTGCCAGCAGCGACAGGGTATCCGGGGAGCTGTTTTTT. Protein sequence: CASSDRVSGELFF.

The chain employs TRBV4-3 and TRBJ1-5; unclear D gene. CDR3 size: 16 residues. Between the trimmed V and J ends, which lost 0 bases and 1 base, there was a span of 10 bases. Germline CDR1 reads LGHNA; CDR2 reads YSLEER. CDR3 residues: CASSQDGPGSNQPQHF. In DNA, the CDR3 is TGCGCCAGCAGCCAAGATGGGCCGGGGAGCAATCAGCCCCAGCATTTT.

The chain carries TRBV5-4 and TRBJ2-1, with no clear D. Per the germline V gene, CDR1 is SGHNT and CDR2 is YYREEE (reference sequence). This CDR3 comprises 16 residues. V was trimmed by 4 bases and J by 9 bases, leaving 23 bases between them. The CDR3 coding sequence is TGTGCCAGCAGCGACCCGAAGAGAAACGGTAAGGGTGAGCAGTTCTTC. It is translated as CASSDPKRNGKGEQFF.

This chain links TRBV18 with TRBJ1-1; weak D call: TRBD1 (5 bases). This CDR3 contains 15 residues. Germline V CDR1 and CDR2: KGHSH, LQKENI. The V end was cut by 5 bases, the J end by 0 bases, with 13 bases between. The chain's CDR3 is CASSAGNPMNTEAFF. The CDR3 DNA reads TGTGCCAGCTCAGCAGGGAATCCTATGAACACTGAAGCTTTCTTT.

V and J are TRBV5-1 and TRBJ2-5, with 9 positions matching TRBD1. Unmatched junction bases numbered 9, after V lost 2 bases and J lost 4 bases. The germline CDR1 and CDR2 sequences are SGHRS and YFSETQ. The CDR3 is 16 amino acids. The CDR3 loop reads CASSLVAQGASETQYF. CDR3 in DNA: TGCGCCAGCAGCTTAGTGGCACAGGGGGCCTCAGAGACCCAGTACTTC.

The rearrangement links TRBV4-3 to TRBJ2-6; unclear D gene. The germline V gene has CDR1 LGHNA and CDR2 YSLEER. The V and J ends lost 4 bases and 4 bases respectively, with 8 bases between them. The CDR3 length is 14 residues. The CDR3 protein is CASSPGGGANVLTF. In DNA form, the CDR3 reads TGCGCCAGCAGCCCGGGCGGCGGGGCCAACGTCCTGACTTTC.